The rows below give T cell receptor beta chains drawn from one sample of a study of blood T cell repertoires in COVID-19. The table came from immunoSEQ multiplex PCR; TCRdb's copy has only in-frame clones and leaves some out. The repertoire has some 300,000 clones, 75% to 90% of them found once; the top ten carry about 6%. Sequenced input: peripheral blood. Source of these receptors: a woman in her fifties or sixties with COVID-19, enrolled during active disease. CDR3s include the opening cysteine and the closing phenylalanine or tryptophan. A D gene is named only where the DNA matches it firmly. Clone size is not always given. Where it is, it says once, few, many or a class for expanded clones.

d_gene	abundance	v_gene	j_gene	len	CDR3aa	CDR3nt
.	.	TRBV11-2	TRBJ2-5	11	CASSPGETQYF	TGTGCCAGCAGCCCGGGTGAGACCCAGTACTTC
.	.	TRBV30	TRBJ1-3	14	CAWKPGNSGNTIYF	TGTGCCTGGAAGCCAGGGAACTCTGGAAACACCATATATTTT
.	.	TRBV11-1	TRBJ2-5	12	CASSPQARTQYF	TGTGCCAGCAGCCCCCAAGCAAGGACCCAGTACTTC
TRBD2	.	TRBV3-1/TRBV3-2	TRBJ2-3	17	CASSGGGTSGRAWTQYF	TGTGCCAGCAGCGGGGGGGGTACTAGCGGGAGAGCATGGACGCAGTATTTT
TRBD2	.	TRBV4-2	TRBJ2-7	14	CASSPLGGGLEQYF	TGTGCCAGCAGCCCTCTTGGGGGGGGATTGGAGCAGTACTTC
TRBD1	.	TRBV6-5	TRBJ1-2	12	CASTGTVNGYTF	TGTGCCAGCACTGGGACAGTTAATGGCTACACCTTC
.	.	TRBV7-2	TRBJ2-3	15	CASRLPRGDTDTQYF	TGTGCCAGCAGGCTTCCCAGAGGAGACACAGATACGCAGTATTTT
TRBD2	.	TRBV19	TRBJ2-2	15	CASSMAGAGTGELFF	TGTGCCAGTAGTATGGCGGGAGCGGGCACCGGGGAGCTGTTTTTT
TRBD1	.	TRBV4-1	TRBJ2-3	16	CASSLAGTGGTDTQYF	TGCGCCAGCAGCCTTGCCGGGACAGGGGGGACAGATACGCAGTATTTT
TRBD1	.	TRBV5-4	TRBJ1-1	17	CASNRQGAFNQNTEAFF	TGTGCCAGCAACCGACAGGGCGCCTTCAATCAGAACACTGAAGCTTTCTTT
TRBD1	.	TRBV2	TRBJ1-1	15	CASSEEGQGNTEAFF	TGTGCCAGCAGTGAGGAGGGACAGGGGAACACTGAAGCTTTCTTT
TRBD1	.	TRBV30	TRBJ1-2	14	CAWSVGGQFYGYTF	TGTGCCTGGAGTGTAGGGGGACAGTTCTATGGCTACACCTTC
TRBD1	.	TRBV3-1/TRBV3-2	TRBJ2-5	15	CASSAYDRGGETQYF	TGTGCCAGCAGCGCTTACGACAGGGGCGGAGAGACCCAGTACTTC
.	.	TRBV12-3/TRBV12-4	TRBJ2-1	10	CASAYNEQFF	TGTGCCAGCGCGTACAATGAGCAGTTCTTC
TRBD1	.	TRBV10-2	TRBJ2-2	17	CASSESRTGGRTGELFF	TGCGCCAGCAGTGAGTCCCGGACAGGGGGCCGCACCGGGGAGCTGTTTTTT
.	.	TRBV7-2	TRBJ1-1	12	CASSQGNTEAFF	TGTGCCAGCAGCCAGGGTAACACTGAAGCTTTCTTT
.	.	TRBV13	TRBJ2-7	13	CASSDGQNYEQYF	TGTGCCAGCAGCGATGGACAAAACTACGAGCAGTACTTC
.	.	TRBV24-1	TRBJ1-1	14	CATSDTGFRSEAFF	TGTGCCACCAGTGACACAGGGTTCCGGAGTGAAGCTTTCTTT
TRBD1	.	TRBV23-1	TRBJ2-7	15	CASSPAQTGAYEQYF	TGCGCCAGCAGTCCCGCCCAAACAGGGGCCTACGAGCAGTACTTC
.	once	TRBV7-8	TRBJ1-5	13	CASSLARGQPQHF	TGTGCCAGCAGCTTAGCGCGGGGCCAGCCCCAGCATTTT
.	once	TRBV19	TRBJ1-2	15	CASSMTGAANYGYTF	TGTGCCAGTAGTATGACAGGAGCAGCTAACTATGGCTACACCTTC
.	.	TRBV15	TRBJ2-3	17	CATSRPTQGRVPDTQYF	TGTGCCACCAGCAGACCCACACAGGGTCGGGTGCCAGATACGCAGTATTTT
TRBD1	.	TRBV29-1	TRBJ2-5	14	CSVGVDRGAKTQYF	TGCAGCGTGGGTGTGGACAGGGGTGCGAAGACCCAGTACTTC
TRBD1	.	TRBV6-5	TRBJ1-3	15	CASRTGGASGNTIYF	TGTGCCAGCAGGACAGGGGGCGCTTCTGGAAACACCATATATTTT
.	.	TRBV11-1	TRBJ2-7	14	CASSLAGATYEQYF	TGTGCCAGCAGCTTAGCGGGAGCTACCTACGAGCAGTACTTC
TRBD1	.	TRBV19	TRBJ1-5	15	CATKPGQGGNQPQHF	TGTGCCACCAAGCCGGGACAGGGGGGCAATCAGCCCCAGCATTTT
TRBD1	.	TRBV6-5	TRBJ1-1	15	CASSYSNRGRTEAFF	TGTGCCAGCAGTTACTCTAACAGGGGGAGGACTGAAGCTTTCTTT
TRBD1	.	TRBV19	TRBJ1-2	12	CASMDRAYGYTF	TGTGCCAGTATGGACAGGGCTTATGGCTACACCTTC
TRBD2	once	TRBV6-1	TRBJ2-1	14	CASSEPGLGGEQFF	TGTGCCAGCAGTGAACCCGGACTAGGCGGTGAGCAGTTCTTC
TRBD1	few	TRBV6-5	TRBJ2-7	13	CASSWTGSKEQYF	TGTGCCAGCAGTTGGACAGGGTCGAAAGAGCAGTACTTC
TRBD2	.	TRBV15	TRBJ2-7	17	CATSRDFGSGIPYEQYF	TGTGCCACCAGCAGAGATTTTGGTAGCGGGATCCCCTACGAGCAGTACTTC
TRBD1	once	TRBV5-1	TRBJ1-1	16	CASSLDLRGRGNEAFF	TGCGCCAGCAGCTTGGACCTCAGGGGGCGCGGGAATGAAGCTTTCTTT
.	.	TRBV6-5	TRBJ1-6	13	CASMGASNSPLHF	TGTGCCAGCATGGGGGCGAGTAATTCACCCCTCCACTTT
TRBD1	.	TRBV27	TRBJ2-7	14	CASSLWGTAYEQYF	TGTGCCAGCAGTTTATGGGGGACAGCCTACGAGCAGTACTTC
TRBD2	.	TRBV27	TRBJ2-7	15	CASSALRKRGYEQYF	TGTGCCAGCAGTGCCCTAAGGAAGCGGGGCTACGAGCAGTACTTC
.	.	TRBV7-9	TRBJ2-7	14	CASSSSRDSYEQYF	TGTGCCAGCAGTTCGAGTCGGGATTCCTACGAGCAGTACTTC
TRBD2	.	TRBV4-2	TRBJ2-3	16	CASRNLAGGSTDTQYF	TGTGCCAGCAGGAACTTAGCGGGAGGGAGCACAGATACGCAGTATTTT
.	.	TRBV7-9	TRBJ1-2	13	CASSLDGSYGYTF	TGTGCCAGCAGCTTAGATGGTAGCTATGGCTACACCTTC
TRBD1	.	TRBV7-9	TRBJ1-6	13	CASRGQGDSPLHF	TGTGCCAGCCGAGGACAGGGGGATTCACCCCTCCACTTT
.	.	TRBV6-5	TRBJ1-1	15	CASSYSTGLNTEAFF	TGTGCCAGCAGTTACTCCACAGGGCTGAACACTGAAGCTTTCTTT
TRBD1	.	TRBV4-2	TRBJ2-1	14	CASSPGQEYNEQFF	TGTGCCAGCAGCCCGGGACAGGAATATAATGAGCAGTTCTTC
TRBD1	.	TRBV29-1	TRBJ2-7	13	CSVGGQGAYEQYF	TGCAGCGTTGGGGGACAGGGGGCCTACGAGCAGTACTTC
.	.	TRBV6-1	TRBJ2-7	11	CASSDGGGQYF	TGTGCCAGCAGTGACGGGGGAGGGCAGTACTTC
.	.	TRBV4-2	TRBJ1-4	15	CASSQDGGQNEKLFF	TGTGCCAGCAGCCAAGATGGAGGACAGAATGAAAAACTGTTTTTT
.	.	TRBV4-2	TRBJ1-2	13	CASSPTGNHGYTF	TGTGCCAGCAGCCCAACAGGGAACCATGGCTACACCTTC